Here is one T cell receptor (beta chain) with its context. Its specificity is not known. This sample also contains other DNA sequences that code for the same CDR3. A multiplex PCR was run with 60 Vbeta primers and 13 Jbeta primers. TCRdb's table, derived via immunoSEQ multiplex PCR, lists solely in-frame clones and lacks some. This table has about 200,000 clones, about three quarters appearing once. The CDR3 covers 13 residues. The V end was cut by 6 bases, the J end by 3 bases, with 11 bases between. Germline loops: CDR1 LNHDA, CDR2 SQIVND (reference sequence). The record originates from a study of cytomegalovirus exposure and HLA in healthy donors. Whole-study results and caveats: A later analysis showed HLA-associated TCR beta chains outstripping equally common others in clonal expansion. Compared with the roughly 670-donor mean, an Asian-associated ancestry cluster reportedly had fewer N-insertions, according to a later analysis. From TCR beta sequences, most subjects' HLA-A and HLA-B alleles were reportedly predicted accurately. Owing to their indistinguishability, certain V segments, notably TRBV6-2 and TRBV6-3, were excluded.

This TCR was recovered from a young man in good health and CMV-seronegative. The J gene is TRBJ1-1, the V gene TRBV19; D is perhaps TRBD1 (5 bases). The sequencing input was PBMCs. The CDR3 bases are TGTGCCAGTAGCCGAGGACAATACACTGAAGCTTTCTTT. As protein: CASSRGQYTEAFF.